This entry concerns a single T cell receptor (beta chain). This receptor's antigen is unknown. The sample holds no much larger clone one base away, and base qualities are not on file. This record belongs to a study of shared clonotypes between healthy human individuals (dated by TCRdb to about 2020). Regarding the research as a whole: A couple of women and a few men aged 18 to 49 years were included in the cohort. Each donor's leukapheresis produced roughly between about 0.8 and 10 billion PBMCs. To increase sequencing depth and limit assay-specific biases, different laboratories used diverse techniques to prepare libraries and sequence TCR repertoires. To estimate repertoire size and how much clonotype sharing occurs between individuals, the study deeply sequenced the blood TCR repertoires of roughly 5 healthy adults. For each donor, CD4 naive and CD4 memory were each run on three plates, CD8 naive on two plates, and CD8 memory on one plate.

The donors were healthy, HIV-negative adults with no recently reported acute infections or vaccinations. Every donor was a Caucasian adult living in Nashville, Tennessee, USA. CD4+ T cells were enriched through magnetic negative selection, after which naive cells were positively selected on CD45RA and the remaining negative fraction served as the memory subset. Blood was obtained by leukapheresis, after which PBMCs were separated by Ficoll-Histopaque density gradient centrifugation and cryopreserved in liquid nitrogen vapor phase. Analytical flow cytometry was used to check the purity and quantity of every magnetically sorted T cell population. From each sorted fraction, genomic DNA was isolated and quantified by UV absorbance on a Nanodrop 2000c. General conclusions and limits of the study: Compared with non-shared clonotypes, the clonotypes found in all four sorted-subset donors had higher generation probabilities. Pairwise subsampling indicated that sequencing depth was expected to affect the degree of clonotype sharing among donors. Sampling was limited to blood, and TCR repertoires in tissue likely differ from TCR repertoires in blood. Naive subsets generally had larger estimated clonotype richness than memory subsets. The genetic and exposure-history diversity represented was limited by the small number of donors. Incomplete sequencing was indicated by rarefaction of sorted-subset datasets, despite the large sequencing depth. Sharing across a handful of donors was observed for about 4.8% of naive CD4, over 3% of naive CD8, 2.3% of memory CD4, and about 0.38% of memory CD8 clonotypes.

Using the deep immunoSEQ assay, multiplex PCR amplified TCR CDR3 regions from genomic DNA. For each cell subset, the extracted genomic DNA was distributed evenly across all wells of several immunoSEQ 96-well plates, and each plate served as one replicate. For sorted subsets, approximately 0.2 ug of genomic DNA, equivalent to 30,000 or so T cell genomes, went into each replicate PCR. Purified libraries were quantified with a Qubit 3.0 fluorometer, sized on a Bioanalyzer 2100, and re-quantified with the KAPA Library Quantification kit. Every immunoSEQ 96-well plate was sequenced on a separate single-read 150-cycle Illumina NextSeq 550 flow cell. In the original analysis: Because the immunoSEQ output held only junctional sequences and lacked quality scores, the filtering could not match the filtering applied to full-length reads. To assign V/J genes and CDR3, sequences were annotated against IMGT germline references using PyIR, a Python wrapper for IgBLAST v1.9. Any read was removed if the V/J assignment was weak (E-value above 1e-6), the CDR3 was missing, or the read contained stop codons, out-of-frame junctions, or ambiguous translated residues. A V3J clonotype was defined by an identical inferred V gene, J gene, and CDR3 amino acid sequence. Percentage overlap between repertoires was computed as shared unique clonotypes divided by the size of the smaller repertoire. Repertoire richness was assessed with RTK rarefaction, the Chao1 estimator, and Recon v2.1 estimates of unobserved clonotypes. For all TCRbeta clonotypes obtained by the gDNA method from four donors, generation probabilities were computed with OLGA. The clones in this table, taken by TCRdb from immuneACCESS, are in-frame only. Not every clone is retained; where verified, under half of the shortfall comes from an unresolved V gene, and the cause of the rest is unknown. That table is the source of V, J and clone size, and D and trimming were worked out from the DNA. The sample records about 990,000 clones, 78% of which are singletons. Together, the top ten hold 0.55% to 0.7% of the sample.

The CDR3 contains 12 residues, cysteine and phenylalanine counted. Only the CDR3 portion is preserved as DNA: 36 bases, with reading frame beginning at the first base. V ends up 5 bases short and J 8 bases short, with an unmatched junction base count of 2. CDR1 and CDR2, per the germline V gene, are KGHSH and LQKENI. The sequence was collected from a man between 18 and 35 years old in good health. Some clones in this sample may be carry-over from other donors' samples. In this chain, TRBV18 is recombined with TRBJ2-1, with 8 junctional bases fitting TRBD1. The sequenced sample consisted of memory CD4+ T cells from PBMCs. The sample's cell subset or site label, decoded: CD45RA-negative fraction. CDR3 region: CASSLQGDEQFF. In nucleotide form, the sequence is TGTGCCAGCTCATTACAGGGGGATGAGCAGTTCTTC. Where the CDR3 stops, the reference TRBV18 and TRBJ2-1 genes take over; the full variable domain is NAGVMQNPRHLVRRRGQEARLRCSPMKGHSHVYWYRQLPEEGLKFMVYLQKENIIDESGMPKERFSAEFPKEGPSILRIQQVVRGDSAAYFCASSLQGDEQFFGPGTRLTVL.